The rows below give T cell receptor beta chains drawn from one sample of a study of cytomegalovirus exposure and HLA in healthy donors. Generated by immunoSEQ multiplex PCR, the TCRdb table keeps only in-frame clones and is missing some. The table has fewer than 150,000 clones, about four fifths seen once; the top ten hold approximately 2%. Sequencing used PBMCs. The receptor source for this set is a young man in good health and CMV-seronegative. CDR3s include the opening cysteine and the closing phenylalanine or tryptophan. D genes are given only for firm matches. Size is omitted from some rows. Given values are once, few, many or a class for expanded clones.

D	V	size	J	DNA	CDR3
TRBD2	TRBV27	.	TRBJ2-6	TGTGCCAGCAGTTTGACTAGCGGGAGTTCTGGGGCCAACGTCCTGACTTTC	CASSLTSGSSGANVLTF
.	TRBV2	.	TRBJ2-1	TGTGCCAGCAAGAGGGGGACTATTGTTCAGGGTGAGCAGTTCTTC	CASKRGTIVQGEQFF
.	TRBV30	.	TRBJ1-2	TGTGCCTGGAGGACCCGGGACACAAGTCACTATGGCTACACCTTC	CAWRTRDTSHYGYTF
.	TRBV18	.	TRBJ1-1	TGTGCCAGCTCACCCGGGCTGGGGGGCACTGAAGCTTTCTTT	CASSPGLGGTEAFF
.	TRBV4-2	.	TRBJ1-1	TGTGCCAGCAGCCAAGTCGCAGTTATTAACACTGAAGCTTTCTTT	CASSQVAVINTEAFF
TRBD2	TRBV5-1	.	TRBJ2-3	TGCGCCAGCAGACTAGCGGGAGAAGTAGATACGCAGTATTTT	CASRLAGEVDTQYF
.	TRBV29-1	.	TRBJ2-7	TGCAGCGTGTCCAGGGAAGTGAACGAGCAGTACTTC	CSVSREVNEQYF
TRBD1	TRBV6-1	.	TRBJ2-7	TGTGCCAGAACCGGGACAGGGATTTACGAGCAGTACTTC	CARTGTGIYEQYF
.	TRBV27	.	TRBJ1-4	TGTGCCAGCAGTCCTCGGACTGTCGAAAAACTGTTTTTT	CASSPRTVEKLFF
TRBD1	TRBV7-2	.	TRBJ2-7	TGTGCCAGCACCTGGACAGGGGGCCCCTACGAGCAGTACTTC	CASTWTGGPYEQYF
TRBD2	TRBV6-1	.	TRBJ2-7	TGTGCCAGCGGGCCGGTGACTAGCGGGAGACAGTACTTC	CASGPVTSGRQYF
.	TRBV7-9	.	TRBJ1-2	TGTGCCAGCAGCTTAGCGGGAGCCGGAAATGGCTACACCTTC	CASSLAGAGNGYTF
.	TRBV7-9	.	TRBJ2-3	TGTGCCAGCAGCTTAGGTGATAGGAAACGGGCGCAGTATTTT	CASSLGDRKRAQYF
TRBD1	TRBV10-1	.	TRBJ2-2	TGCGCCAGCAGTGAATTGACAGGGTGGACCGGGGAGCTGTTTTTT	CASSELTGWTGELFF
.	TRBV6-6	.	TRBJ2-7	TGTGCCAGCAGTTACGACGGAGCCTACGAGCAGTACTTC	CASSYDGAYEQYF
.	TRBV6-1	.	TRBJ1-2	TGTGCCAGCAGTGACCACAGGACAGAGCTTAACTATGGCTACACCTTC	CASSDHRTELNYGYTF
.	TRBV7-9	.	TRBJ2-1	TGTGCCAGCAGCTTATTGCAGGGGACCTACAATGAGCAGTTCTTC	CASSLLQGTYNEQFF
.	TRBV5-4	.	TRBJ2-1	TGTGCCAGCAGCTTGGATGCGGGAAGCTCCTACAATGAGCAGTTCTTC	CASSLDAGSSYNEQFF
.	TRBV5-4	.	TRBJ2-7	TGTGCCAGCAGCTCATCCTACGAGCAGTACTTC	CASSSSYEQYF
.	TRBV15	.	TRBJ2-6	TGTGCCACCAGCAGAGATAGGGGCGCCAACGTCCTGACTTTC	CATSRDRGANVLTF
TRBD1	TRBV27	.	TRBJ2-7	TGTGCCAGCAGTTTACTGTCAGGGGGCATTGACGAGCAGTACTTC	CASSLLSGGIDEQYF
.	TRBV6-5	.	TRBJ2-5	TGTGCCAGCAGTTACGACCAGCGGGTATCGGAGACCCAGTACTTC	CASSYDQRVSETQYF
TRBD2	TRBV25-1	few	TRBJ2-1	TGTGCCAGCAGTGGACCTAGCGGGGGTAACAATGAGCAGTTCTTC	CASSGPSGGNNEQFF
TRBD1	TRBV23-1	few	TRBJ2-7	TGCGCCAGCAGTCAATCAGGACAGGGAAACTACGAGCAGTACTTC	CASSQSGQGNYEQYF
.	TRBV27	.	TRBJ1-5	TGTGCCAGCAGTCCCGGAGGTCTTTCGCAGCCCCAGCATTTT	CASSPGGLSQPQHF
TRBD1	TRBV2	.	TRBJ2-3	TGTGCCAGCAGGGACGGGACAGGGAGGAGGCAGTATTTT	CASRDGTGRRQYF
.	TRBV13	once	TRBJ2-7	TGTGCCAGCAGCTCTTACACCCTTTTTTCCGGGACATCAACCGAGCAGTACTTC	CASSSYTLFSGTSTEQYF
TRBD1	TRBV28	.	TRBJ1-5	TGTGCCAGCAGTTTGGAGGGACAGCCTAGCAATCAGCCCCAGCATTTT	CASSLEGQPSNQPQHF
.	TRBV5-4	.	TRBJ1-1	TGTGCCAGCAGCTTGTTCGGGAGTGGCACTGAAGCTTTCTTT	CASSLFGSGTEAFF
.	TRBV4-1	few	TRBJ2-7	TGCGCCAGCAGCCAAGATACGGGATCTCACTACGAGCAGTACTTC	CASSQDTGSHYEQYF
.	TRBV7-9	.	TRBJ2-7	TGTGCCAGCAGCCGAGGGATTGGAGGGGAGGACGAGCAGTACTTC	CASSRGIGGEDEQYF
.	TRBV7-8	.	TRBJ2-2	TGTGCCAGCAGCGCCGGACAAACGAACACCGGGGAGCTGTTTTTT	CASSAGQTNTGELFF
.	TRBV6-5	.	TRBJ1-1	TGTGCCAGCAGTTACCGAGGGTTTACGATGAACACTGAAGCTTTCTTT	CASSYRGFTMNTEAFF
.	TRBV6-1	.	TRBJ1-2	TGTGCCAGCAGACAACGGGGAGATGGTGGCTACACCTTC	CASRQRGDGGYTF
TRBD1	TRBV4-1	few	TRBJ1-1	TGCGCCAGCAGCCTGCCCCAGGACAGGCCAAACACTGAAGCTTTCTTT	CASSLPQDRPNTEAFF
.	TRBV4-1	.	TRBJ2-7	TGCGCCAGCAGCCAAGTGCCCGGTGATCCCTACGAGCAGTACTTC	CASSQVPGDPYEQYF
TRBD1	TRBV11-2	.	TRBJ2-7	TGTGCCAGCAGCGCCGCCTTGGCTGGACAGGGTCTCGACGAGCAGTACTTC	CASSAALAGQGLDEQYF
.	TRBV28	.	TRBJ2-5	TGTGCCAGCAGTTTGGGCGTACAAGAGACCCAGTACTTC	CASSLGVQETQYF
TRBD1	TRBV5-1	few	TRBJ1-1	TGCGCCAGCAGCTTGACTCCGGGACAGGGGCCTGAAGCTTTCTTT	CASSLTPGQGPEAFF
.	TRBV28	.	TRBJ1-1	TGTGCCAGCAGTTTAGTGGAGAGGGGGGCTTTCTTT	CASSLVERGAFF
TRBD1	TRBV28	.	TRBJ1-2	TGTGCCAGCAGTTTAGACAGGGGAGACTATGGCTACACCTTC	CASSLDRGDYGYTF